Listed below are T cell receptor beta chains from one sample, sequenced in a study of T cell responses to AZD1222 COVID-19 vaccine. Clones were read by immunoSEQ multiplex PCR, and TCRdb kept only the in-frame ones, dropping some. The sample comprises 150,000 or so clones, around 90% of which are singletons, and about 4.8% rests with the top ten. Sequencing was performed on peripheral blood, taken on day 0 of AZD1222 vaccination. All receptors derive from an adult in good health. CDR3s include the opening cysteine and the closing phenylalanine or tryptophan. D genes are given only for firm matches. Rows may omit the clone size; those that give it use once, few, many or a size class.

CDR3nt: TGTGCCAGCTCACCGGGACAGGGCGGAAATTCACCCCTCCACTTT; CDR3aa: CASSPGQGGNSPLHF; d_gene: TRBD1; j_gene: TRBJ1-6; abundance: .; v_gene: TRBV18
CDR3nt: TGTGCCAGCAGCCATTTCTTGTTACGGGACAGGGTAGGCCCTGGAAACACCATATATTTT; CDR3aa: CASSHFLLRDRVGPGNTIYF; d_gene: TRBD1; j_gene: TRBJ1-3; abundance: .; v_gene: TRBV3-1/TRBV3-2
CDR3nt: TGTGCCACCTCGTCCGGGACAGGGGTTGACAATGAGCAGTTCTTC; CDR3aa: CATSSGTGVDNEQFF; d_gene: TRBD1; j_gene: TRBJ2-1; abundance: .; v_gene: TRBV15
CDR3nt: TGTGCCAGCAGCTTGGGACAGTCCTACGAGCAGTACTTC; CDR3aa: CASSLGQSYEQYF; d_gene: .; j_gene: TRBJ2-7; abundance: .; v_gene: TRBV5-5
CDR3nt: TGTGCCAGCAGCTTATCGCAGGGGGCGAAAGGCTACACCTTC; CDR3aa: CASSLSQGAKGYTF; d_gene: TRBD1; j_gene: TRBJ1-2; abundance: .; v_gene: TRBV7-2
CDR3nt: TGTGCCAGCGGACAGGGAACCCTAGATACGCAGTATTTT; CDR3aa: CASGQGTLDTQYF; d_gene: TRBD1; j_gene: TRBJ2-3; abundance: .; v_gene: TRBV6-5
CDR3nt: TGTGCCAGCAGCGAGGACAGGGGGCAGGATGGCTACACCTTC; CDR3aa: CASSEDRGQDGYTF; d_gene: TRBD1; j_gene: TRBJ1-2; abundance: .; v_gene: TRBV5-6
CDR3nt: TGTGCCAGCAGCTCCCGAGCGGGCCCCTCTACAGATACGCAGTATTTT; CDR3aa: CASSSRAGPSTDTQYF; d_gene: .; j_gene: TRBJ2-3; abundance: .; v_gene: TRBV9
CDR3nt: TGTGCCAGCAGCGGGCGGACTAGCGGGGACACAGATACGCAGTATTTT; CDR3aa: CASSGRTSGDTDTQYF; d_gene: TRBD2; j_gene: TRBJ2-3; abundance: .; v_gene: TRBV4-2
CDR3nt: TGCGCCAGCAGCTTGGATGATAATCAGCCCCAGCATTTT; CDR3aa: CASSLDDNQPQHF; d_gene: .; j_gene: TRBJ1-5; abundance: .; v_gene: TRBV5-1
CDR3nt: TGTGCCACCAGTGACCTACAGGGGGGTAATGAAAAACTGTTTTTT; CDR3aa: CATSDLQGGNEKLFF; d_gene: TRBD1; j_gene: TRBJ1-4; abundance: .; v_gene: TRBV24-1
CDR3nt: TGTGCCAGCAGCCAGGGGGTGTCCACCATATATTTT; CDR3aa: CASSQGVSTIYF; d_gene: .; j_gene: TRBJ1-3; abundance: .; v_gene: TRBV14
CDR3nt: TGTGCCAGCAGTGAAAGAGGGAGCACTGAAGCTTTCTTT; CDR3aa: CASSERGSTEAFF; d_gene: .; j_gene: TRBJ1-1; abundance: .; v_gene: TRBV2
CDR3nt: TGTGCCAGCAGCTTACCAAAAAAAACAGGGCGATTGACCGGGGAGCTGTTTTTT; CDR3aa: CASSLPKKTGRLTGELFF; d_gene: .; j_gene: TRBJ2-2; abundance: .; v_gene: TRBV7-6
CDR3nt: TGTGCCAGCAGCGTAGCGCCAGGAACTACCTACGAGCAGTACTTC; CDR3aa: CASSVAPGTTYEQYF; d_gene: .; j_gene: TRBJ2-7; abundance: few; v_gene: TRBV9
CDR3nt: TGTGCCAGCAGCCAAACCCGGGGGCGCGGCTATGGCTACACCTTC; CDR3aa: CASSQTRGRGYGYTF; d_gene: .; j_gene: TRBJ1-2; abundance: .; v_gene: TRBV7-2
CDR3nt: TGTGCCAGCAGCTTGGACAGGAACTATGGCTACACCTTC; CDR3aa: CASSLDRNYGYTF; d_gene: TRBD1; j_gene: TRBJ1-2; abundance: .; v_gene: TRBV6-5
CDR3nt: TGCGCCAGCAGCCAAGATCGGGCCAGTAACTATGGCTACACCTTC; CDR3aa: CASSQDRASNYGYTF; d_gene: .; j_gene: TRBJ1-2; abundance: .; v_gene: TRBV4-1
CDR3nt: TGTGCCAGCAGGTCGAATTCCGGGACAGTACCATACGAGCAGTACTTC; CDR3aa: CASRSNSGTVPYEQYF; d_gene: TRBD1; j_gene: TRBJ2-7; abundance: .; v_gene: TRBV11-2
CDR3nt: TGTGCCAGCAGCCAAGATTGGGGGGGCTCTAACTATGGCTACACCTTC; CDR3aa: CASSQDWGGSNYGYTF; d_gene: .; j_gene: TRBJ1-2; abundance: .; v_gene: TRBV3-1/TRBV3-2
CDR3nt: TGTGCCAGCAGTGAAGCGGGGACGGCCCGCGAGCAGTACTTC; CDR3aa: CASSEAGTAREQYF; d_gene: .; j_gene: TRBJ2-7; abundance: .; v_gene: TRBV2
CDR3nt: TGTGCCAGCAGCCCCCACGGACTAGCGGTCGGGGAGCTGTTTTTT; CDR3aa: CASSPHGLAVGELFF; d_gene: TRBD2; j_gene: TRBJ2-2; abundance: .; v_gene: TRBV7-2
CDR3nt: TGTGCCAGCAGTGCCCCGGACCGTGCAACTAATGAAAAACTGTTTTTT; CDR3aa: CASSAPDRATNEKLFF; d_gene: .; j_gene: TRBJ1-4; abundance: few; v_gene: TRBV6-1
CDR3nt: TGTGCCAGTAGTAGTACAGGGACCTACGAGCAGTACTTC; CDR3aa: CASSSTGTYEQYF; d_gene: .; j_gene: TRBJ2-7; abundance: .; v_gene: TRBV19
CDR3nt: TGTGCCAGCATTTCCGTAGGGCAGAGAGATCAGCCCCAGCATTTT; CDR3aa: CASISVGQRDQPQHF; d_gene: .; j_gene: TRBJ1-5; abundance: .; v_gene: TRBV28
CDR3nt: TGTGCCAGCAGCTCCGGGAGTAGGTCCTACAATGAGCAGTTCTTC; CDR3aa: CASSSGSRSYNEQFF; d_gene: .; j_gene: TRBJ2-1; abundance: .; v_gene: TRBV5-5
CDR3nt: TGTGCCAGCAGTGAAAGGGGGGGGAGGGCCCAGCCCCAGCATTTT; CDR3aa: CASSERGGRAQPQHF; d_gene: .; j_gene: TRBJ1-5; abundance: .; v_gene: TRBV2
CDR3nt: TGTGCCAGCAGTGAGACAGGGGCTGGAAACACCATATATTTT; CDR3aa: CASSETGAGNTIYF; d_gene: TRBD1; j_gene: TRBJ1-3; abundance: .; v_gene: TRBV6-1
CDR3nt: TGTGCCAGCAGTTTAGGTGGGACAGGGGTCAATGAGCAGTTCTTC; CDR3aa: CASSLGGTGVNEQFF; d_gene: TRBD1; j_gene: TRBJ2-1; abundance: few; v_gene: TRBV28
CDR3nt: TGTGCCAGCAGCCGGCCAGGGACAGGGAATGAAAAACTGTTTTTT; CDR3aa: CASSRPGTGNEKLFF; d_gene: TRBD1; j_gene: TRBJ1-4; abundance: .; v_gene: TRBV7-6
CDR3nt: TGCAGCGTACGGGGGCTAGCGGGATACAATGAGCAGTTCTTC; CDR3aa: CSVRGLAGYNEQFF; d_gene: TRBD2; j_gene: TRBJ2-1; abundance: .; v_gene: TRBV29-1
CDR3nt: TGTGCCAGTAGGTCGGACGGAAGCTCTGGAAACACCATATATTTT; CDR3aa: CASRSDGSSGNTIYF; d_gene: .; j_gene: TRBJ1-3; abundance: .; v_gene: TRBV19
CDR3nt: TGTGCCAGCAGCTTAGGGGATTCCGGCAATCAGCCCCAGCATTTT; CDR3aa: CASSLGDSGNQPQHF; d_gene: .; j_gene: TRBJ1-5; abundance: .; v_gene: TRBV7-9
CDR3nt: TGTGCCAGCAGCCCAGGGGAGGGAAAACTGTTTTTT; CDR3aa: CASSPGEGKLFF; d_gene: .; j_gene: TRBJ1-4; abundance: .; v_gene: TRBV11-3
CDR3nt: TGTGCCAGCAGGACCGGGACCGATACCGGGGAGCTGTTTTTT; CDR3aa: CASRTGTDTGELFF; d_gene: .; j_gene: TRBJ2-2; abundance: .; v_gene: TRBV7-6
CDR3nt: TGTGCCAGCGGGGGGGCCATCAATGAGCAGTTCTTC; CDR3aa: CASGGAINEQFF; d_gene: .; j_gene: TRBJ2-1; abundance: .; v_gene: TRBV7-9
CDR3nt: TGTGCCGCCATCGACAGTGGGGGGACTTATGGCTACACCTTC; CDR3aa: CAAIDSGGTYGYTF; d_gene: .; j_gene: TRBJ1-2; abundance: .; v_gene: TRBV19
CDR3nt: TGTGCCAGCAGCCCAGGGCGGGTTAGCACAGATACGCAGTATTTT; CDR3aa: CASSPGRVSTDTQYF; d_gene: .; j_gene: TRBJ2-3; abundance: .; v_gene: TRBV7-9
CDR3nt: TGTGCCAGCAGCAGACCCGGGACAGGGGCCTTGAACACTGAAGCTTTCTTT; CDR3aa: CASSRPGTGALNTEAFF; d_gene: TRBD1; j_gene: TRBJ1-1; abundance: .; v_gene: TRBV5-4
CDR3nt: TGTGCCAGCAGTTTCGTGGGGCAGGCAAATTCACCCCTCCACTTT; CDR3aa: CASSFVGQANSPLHF; d_gene: .; j_gene: TRBJ1-6; abundance: .; v_gene: TRBV28
CDR3nt: TGTGCCAGCAGCCAAGACCCGGAGAACACTGAAGCTTTCTTT; CDR3aa: CASSQDPENTEAFF; d_gene: .; j_gene: TRBJ1-1; abundance: .; v_gene: TRBV3-1/TRBV3-2
CDR3nt: TGTGCCAGCAGCCAAGGGACCGCTCGGGGGGGCTACACCTTC; CDR3aa: CASSQGTARGGYTF; d_gene: .; j_gene: TRBJ1-2; abundance: .; v_gene: TRBV3-1/TRBV3-2
CDR3nt: TGTGCCAGCAGCTTGGATGGGGCGGCGAACACCGGGGAGCTGTTTTTT; CDR3aa: CASSLDGAANTGELFF; d_gene: .; j_gene: TRBJ2-2; abundance: .; v_gene: TRBV5-6
CDR3nt: TGTGCCAGCAGCCTCCCGGGGGGGCAGGGGTTCATGAACACTGAAGCTTTCTTT; CDR3aa: CASSLPGGQGFMNTEAFF; d_gene: .; j_gene: TRBJ1-1; abundance: few; v_gene: TRBV5-4
CDR3nt: TGTGCCAGCAGCCCCATCGCAACTAATGAAAAACTGTTTTTT; CDR3aa: CASSPIATNEKLFF; d_gene: .; j_gene: TRBJ1-4; abundance: once; v_gene: TRBV7-9
CDR3nt: TGCGCCAGCAGTCAATCGAACTCTTCAATGCAGACGGTGGCGAACACCGGGGAGCTGTTTTTT; CDR3aa: CASSQSNSSMQTVANTGELFF; d_gene: .; j_gene: TRBJ2-2; abundance: .; v_gene: TRBV23-1